One and the same sample provided the 8 T cell receptor beta chains below, sequenced in a study of a mutant IDH1 vaccine in newly diagnosed glioma. TCRdb's copy holds only in-frame clones and misses some; the assay was immunoSEQ multiplex PCR. Counted here are approximately 39,000 clones, about four fifths occurring once; the ten biggest clones make up 5.1%. Their antigens are not known. Time point here: week 23, last vaccination. Each dose of the vaccine consisted of 300 ug of mutant IDH1 20-mer peptide, with topical imiquimod. The sample consisted of PBMCs, taken from a glioma patient whose treatment included an IDH1 peptide vaccine. These receptor sequences come from a man between 40 and 49 years old with glioma.

This clone has just one count. The CDR3 spells CASSLVGGEEQYF. The CDR3 nucleotides read TGTGCCAGCAGCTTAGTGGGAGGGGAAGAGCAGTACTTC. The chain links TRBV7-2 to TRBJ2-7, with 7 bases aligning to TRBD2. This CDR3 region has 13 residues. Germline lookup yields CDR1 SGHTA and CDR2 FQGNSA. Losses at the gene ends were 1 base for V and 7 bases for J; bases not matched to a gene: 4.

Written as DNA, the CDR3 is TGCGCCAGCAGCTTGGTCGGCTTTGGGGGGCGGAATGAGCAGTTCTTC. Translated, it gives CASSLVGFGGRNEQFF. The chain uses TRBV5-1 and TRBJ2-1; D assignment may be TRBD1 or TRBD2 (6 bases each). Deletions cut 0 bases from V and 7 bases from J, with 17 bases between. This CDR3 spans 16 amino acids. Per the germline V gene, CDR1 is SGHRS and CDR2 is YFSETQ.

J is TRBJ2-1 and V is TRBV4-2, with D maybe TRBD1 (6 bases). V was pared by 2 bases and J by 0 bases, with 14 bases between. The length of the CDR3 is 17 residues. CDR1 is LGHNA, CDR2 YNFKEQ, per germline. DNA of the CDR3: TGTGCCAGCAGCCAATCGTCCGGGACAAGCTCCTACAATGAGCAGTTCTTC. This gives the protein CASSQSSGTSSYNEQFF.

The rearrangement joins TRBV20-1 to TRBJ2-7; no clear D. The V gene's germline CDR1 is DFQATT and CDR2 SNEGSKA (reference sequence). The germline V and J ends were trimmed by 6 bases and 6 bases, with 12 bases remaining between them. The CDR3 has 11 residues. CDR3 DNA sequence: TGCAGTGCCCATCTCACCCGCGAGCAGTACTTC. As protein: CSAHLTREQYF.

The genes are TRBV5-5 and TRBJ2-1, with 8 bases that match TRBD1. V lost 2 bases, J lost 4 bases, and 5 bases stayed unmatched. CDR1 and CDR2 (germline): SGHKS, YYEKEE (reference sequence). The CDR3 extends over 15 amino acids. The CDR3 sequence is CASSLRQGNYNEQFF. For the CDR3, the DNA is TGTGCCAGCAGCTTACGACAGGGGAATTACAATGAGCAGTTCTTC.

This chain's CDR3 is CASSSDRGMGETQYF. The CDR3 nucleotides read TGTGCCAGCAGCTCGGACAGGGGGATGGGGGAGACCCAGTACTTC. The rearrangement uses TRBV7-2 and TRBJ2-5; TRBD1 matches at 10 bases. Germline V gives CDR1 SGHTA, CDR2 FQGNSA. The V and J ends lost 4 bases and 5 bases, in that order; junction bases with no gene match: 7. The length of the CDR3 is 15 residues.

This clone was seen only a few times. The rearrangement links TRBV6-1 to TRBJ2-1; no clear D. The CDR3 loop spans 15 amino acids. The V and J ends lost 1 base and 0 bases respectively, with 7 bases between them. Germline V gene sequence: CDR1 MNHNS, CDR2 SASEGT. The CDR3 protein is CASSEGVGSYNEQFF. The CDR3, as DNA: TGTGCCAGCAGTGAAGGGGTGGGCTCCTACAATGAGCAGTTCTTC.

The chain employs TRBV21-1 and TRBJ2-7; the table's TRBD2 call for D was not verified on the DNA. TRBV21-1 is labeled a pseudogene. The CDR3 consists of 15 residues. The CDR3 region is CASSKLAGNLYEQYF. The CDR3 DNA sequence: TGTGCCAGCAGCAAATTGGCGGGCAACCTCTACGAGCAGTACTTC.